Below, one TCR beta chain is given with its context. The data originate from a study of blood T cell repertoires in COVID-19. For the study at large: Sites across the United States, Italy and Spain contributed samples from acute and convalescent COVID-19.

The CDR3 totals 16 residues. Trimming at V came to 5 bases and at J to 2 bases, leaving 4 bases not matched to a gene. From germline, CDR1 is SGHVS and CDR2 FNYEAQ. Original methodology: Scientists estimated how many nucleated cells there were by amplifying reference gene primers. Using immunoSEQ multiplex PCR, the repertoire was profiled, and TCRdb retains in-frame clones only, with some absent. The V and J calls and the clone size are those of that table, but D and trimming were determined from the DNA. The sample yields 90,000 to 120,000 clones, roughly 80% seen once. This receptor was obtained from a woman of 80 years or more with active or convalescent COVID-19. The chain joins TRBV7-6 to TRBJ2-5; 14 positions match TRBD2. The sequenced sample consisted of peripheral blood. In DNA, the CDR3 is TGTGCCAGCAGCACTGGACTAGCGGGGGGACAAGAGACCCAGTACTTC. Translation gives CASSTGLAGGQETQYF.